Included here is one T cell receptor beta chain sequence, with context. There is no known antigen for this receptor. No much larger clonotype is one base removed from it; base qualities were not supplied. The immunoSEQ Assay was used to sequence TCR beta CDR3 regions from DNA. Processing in the source paper ran as follows. To compute T cell density, TCR beta template counts were normalized to usable DNA, which was estimated by amplifying housekeeping genes. Using the preseqR package, richness was estimated by extrapolating to 120,000 templates for tissue samples and 400,000 templates for PBMC samples. Clonality was defined as one minus Pielou's evenness. Tissue-enriched TCRs were identified by differential abundance testing using productive amino-acid clonotypes, minimum total count 5 and alpha 0.1. The Jaccard Index and the Morisita Overlap Index were used to measure repertoire overlap between compartments. TCR beta CDR3s were clustered by GLIPH together with public tetramer-defined viral CDR3s, and at least three viral sequences plus V-gene enrichment were required for viral motifs. The immuneACCESS repertoire file appears here via TCRdb, limited to in-frame rearrangements. These files lack a portion of the clones; in checked studies, under half of the deficit traces to unresolved V genes, and the cause of the others is not known. That table furnishes V, J and clone size, whereas the DNA furnished D and trimming. This sample lists 55,000 to 65,000 clones; approximately 93% were detected once. 20% of the sample lies in the top ten.

Sequences ENHRY (CDR1) and SYGVKD (CDR2) are obtained from the germline V gene. V is pared back by 0 bases and J by 4 bases, with 9 bases lying between the germline termini. The CDR3, from cysteine to phenylalanine, totals 14 residues. Just the 42-base CDR3 DNA is kept, in frame starting at base 1. The data are from a study of T cells in localized non-small cell lung cancer (dated by TCRdb to 2020 to 2022). About the investigation overall: The study examined T cell repertoires in under 300 patients with early-stage NSCLC and compared tumors with uninvolved tumor-adjacent lungs. All 230 or so NSCLC patients in the cohort were treatment-naive and had localized lung tumors that were resected. NSCLC patients had a mean age of around 61 years, and more than 120 were male and about 110 female.

General findings and caveats noted by the study authors: Because the study design was exploratory, TCR variables were selected using unadjusted p-values without false-discovery rate correction. Uninvolved tumor-adjacent lung showed the highest T cell clonality, higher than tumor, which suggests more focused antigenic responses in the uninvolved tumor-adjacent lung. Higher T cell density in blood was associated with longer overall survival, whereas higher clonality in adjacent lung was associated with shorter survival. Because multi-region tumor sequencing was not performed, intratumor heterogeneity could not be ruled out. A median of roughly 56 of the top 100 tumor clones were detected in paired uninvolved adjacent lung, and 28 of these tumor clones were also found among the top 100 clones of the paired uninvolved adjacent lung.

At diagnosis, tumor, uninvolved tumor-adjacent lung and peripheral blood were collected and then preserved as a mix of FFPE and fresh-frozen material. For TCR repertoire profiling, blood samples were analyzed as peripheral blood mononuclear cells. Sequenced here: peripheral blood, sampled before any cancer treatment. The receptor was isolated from a man between 40 and 70 years old with stage I lung adenocarcinoma. The V and J genes are TRBV10-3 and TRBJ1-1, with no confident D gene call. The encoded CDR3 is CAISESRVGTEAFF. The DNA sequence is TGTGCCATCAGTGAGTCGCGGGTGGGCACTGAAGCTTTCTTT.